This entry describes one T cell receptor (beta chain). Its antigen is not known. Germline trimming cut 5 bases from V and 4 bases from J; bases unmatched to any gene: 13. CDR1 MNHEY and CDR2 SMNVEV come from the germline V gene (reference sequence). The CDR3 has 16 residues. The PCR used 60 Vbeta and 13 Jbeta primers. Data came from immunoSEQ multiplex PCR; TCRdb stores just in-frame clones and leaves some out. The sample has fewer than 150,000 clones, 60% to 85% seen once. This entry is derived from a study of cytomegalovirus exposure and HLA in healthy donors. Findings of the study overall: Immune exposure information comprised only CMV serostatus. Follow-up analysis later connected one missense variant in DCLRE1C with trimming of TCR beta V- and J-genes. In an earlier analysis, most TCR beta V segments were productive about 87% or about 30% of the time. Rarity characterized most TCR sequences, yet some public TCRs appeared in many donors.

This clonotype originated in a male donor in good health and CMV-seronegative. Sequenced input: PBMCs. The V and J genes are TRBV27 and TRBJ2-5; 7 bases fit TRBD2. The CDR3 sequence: CASSLVGGRFGETQYF. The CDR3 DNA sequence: TGTGCCAGCAGTCTCGTGGGCGGGAGATTTGGAGAGACCCAGTACTTC.